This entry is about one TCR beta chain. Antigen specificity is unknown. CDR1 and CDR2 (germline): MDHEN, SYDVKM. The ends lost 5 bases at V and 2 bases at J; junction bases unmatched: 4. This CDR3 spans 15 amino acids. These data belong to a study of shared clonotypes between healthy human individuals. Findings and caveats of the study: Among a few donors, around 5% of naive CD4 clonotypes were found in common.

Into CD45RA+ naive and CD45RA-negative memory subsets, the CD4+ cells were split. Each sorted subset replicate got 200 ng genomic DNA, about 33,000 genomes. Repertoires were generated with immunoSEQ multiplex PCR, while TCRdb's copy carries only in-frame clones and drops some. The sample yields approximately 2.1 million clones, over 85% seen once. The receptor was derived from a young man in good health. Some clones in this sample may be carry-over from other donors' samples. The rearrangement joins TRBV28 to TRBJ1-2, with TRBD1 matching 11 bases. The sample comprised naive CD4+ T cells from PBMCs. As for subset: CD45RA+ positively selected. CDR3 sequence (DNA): TGTGCCAGCAGTCTCCGGGACAGGGGGAACTATGGCTACACCTTC. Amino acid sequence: CASSLRDRGNYGYTF.